The 17 T cell receptor beta chains given below trace back to one sample, sequenced in a study of T cells in Graves' hyperthyroidism and ophthalmopathy. Using RNA transcripts as the source, TCR beta CDR3 regions were amplified. First-round RT-PCR with HTBI primers amplified the TCR CDR3 region. TCRdb used MiXCR to reprocess the multiplex PCR reads, holding one entry per CDR3 protein. The sample has over 300,000 distinct CDR3 sequences, approximately 13% seen once. The source material was blood. The receptors come from a woman in her fifties or sixties with Graves' hyperthyroidism.

Only a few counts were recorded for this clonotype. The chain links TRBV6-1 to TRBJ2-7, with D perhaps matching TRBD1 or TRBD2 (5 bases each). CDR1 is MNHNS, CDR2 SASEGT, per germline. This CDR3 is built from 11 residues. CDR3 residues: CSGPRAYEQYF. CDR3 nucleotides: TGTTCGGGACCGAGAGCCTACGAGCAGTACTTC.

V is TRBV7-2 and J is TRBJ1-4, with 11 bases that match TRBD1. Germline V CDR1 and CDR2: SGHTA, FQGNSA. V lost 5 bases and J lost 8; bases outside the gene matches: 4. The CDR3 covers 14 residues. CDR3 nucleotide sequence: TGTGCCAGCAGCACGGACAGGGGGCGGGAAAAACTGTTTTTT. The encoded protein is CASSTDRGREKLFF. Supplemented by reference TRBV7-2 and TRBJ1-4, the full variable domain reads GAGVSQSPSNKVTEKGKDVELRCDPISGHTALYWYRQSLGQGLEFLIYFQGNSAPDKSGLPSDRFSAERTGGSVSTLTIQRTQQEDSAVYLCASSTDRGREKLFFGSGTQLSVL.

The CDR3 nucleotides read TGTGCCAGCGCTTGGTACACTGAAGCTTTCTTT. Protein product: CASAWYTEAFF. The chain uses TRBV2 and TRBJ1-1; D is uncertain. The CDR3 extends over 11 amino acids. The germline gives CDR1 SNHLY, CDR2 FYNNEI. Trimming pared 8 bases from V and 3 bases from J, leaving 7 bases between.

As regards this clonotype: A much more abundant neighbour one base away suggests this may be a read error. This chain links TRBV7-2 with TRBJ2-1, with D perhaps matching TRBD2 (5 bases). CDR3 length: 15 residues. The germline CDR1 and CDR2 sequences are SGHTA and FQGNSA. Trimming shortened V by 5 bases and J by 10 bases, and 21 bases separated the two germline ends. CDR3 residues: CASSPGVARMNEQFF. CDR3 coding DNA: TGTGCCAGCAGCCCCGGGGTAGCGAGAATGAACGAGCAGTTCTTC.

The table lists this clonotype with a few counts. The chain employs TRBV27 and TRBJ1-3; D may be TRBD1 (5 bases). Germline V CDR1 and CDR2: MNHEY, SMNVEV (reference sequence). V was cut by 0 bases and J by 4 bases, with 10 bases left in between. This CDR3 comprises 15 residues. The CDR3 bases are TGTGCCAGCAGTTTATCGGCAGGGTTGGGAAACACCATATATTTT. As protein: CASSLSAGLGNTIYF.

This clonotype was seen at least ten times. V gene TRBV30 combines with J gene TRBJ2-7, with a tentative D call TRBD1 (5 bases). CDR3 length: 16 amino acids. V lost 0 bases and J 2 bases, leaving 17 bases between the germline ends. Germline loops: CDR1 GTSNPN, CDR2 SVGIG (reference sequence). CDR3 loop: CAWSVILRVSTYEQYF. The CDR3 nucleotides read TGTGCCTGGAGTGTAATTCTCAGGGTTAGTACCTACGAGCAGTACTTC.

This clonotype turned up a few times. V is TRBV20-1 and J is TRBJ2-2; D assignment may be TRBD1 or TRBD2 (5 bases each). The V gene's germline CDR1 is DFQATT and CDR2 SNEGSKA (reference sequence). This CDR3 has 14 residues. V was trimmed by 3 bases and J by 6 bases, leaving 14 bases between them. The CDR3 loop is CSASRAGRAGELFF. The CDR3 DNA reads TGCAGTGCTAGTAGGGCAGGGAGAGCCGGGGAGCTGTTTTTT.

The table lists this clonotype with many counts. This CDR3 is CASRGDRESYGYTF. In DNA form, the CDR3 reads TGTGCCAGCAGGGGGGACAGGGAGTCCTATGGCTACACCTTC. This chain uses TRBV6-1 with TRBJ1-2; 9 nucleotides match TRBD1. V was pared by 6 bases and J by 4 bases, with 6 bases of the junction left unmatched. The CDR3 is made up of 14 amino acids. Germline V gives CDR1 MNHNS, CDR2 SASEGT.

This clonotype was recorded a few times. This sequence joins TRBV3-1 and TRBJ1-1, with D possibly TRBD1 on 6 matching bases. This CDR3 contains 16 residues. The V gene lost 0 bases and the J gene lost 0 bases, with 11 bases spanning the gap. The germline CDR1 and CDR2 sequences are LGHDT and YNNKEL (reference sequence). CDR3 nucleotide sequence: TGTGCCAGCAGCCAAGATTTCGGGGGCATGAACACTGAAGCTTTCTTT. Translation gives CASSQDFGGMNTEAFF.

This clonotype was observed at least ten times. The chain is built from TRBV6-6 and TRBJ1-2; the D is unclear. The germline V gene encodes CDR1 MNHNY and CDR2 SVGAGI (reference sequence). CDR3 length equals 14 residues. V lost 2 bases and J lost 5, with 12 bases in between. CDR3: CASSYVAPEYGYTF. For the CDR3, the DNA is TGTGCCAGCAGTTACGTAGCCCCAGAATATGGCTACACCTTC.

This clonotype came up many times. The DNA of the CDR3 is TGTGCTAGTGGTTTCTGGAGGAGCGGGCCTAGGTCGTGGAATGAGCAGTTCTTC. Its protein is CASGFWRSGPRSWNEQFF. The gene calls are TRBV12-5 and TRBJ2-1, with D possibly matching TRBD2 (6 bases). CDR1 LGHNT and CDR2 FRNRAP come from the germline V gene. CDR3 length equals 18 residues. The V gene lost 3 bases and the J gene lost 7 bases, with 25 bases spanning the gap. The variable domain in full, completed from reference TRBV12-5 and TRBJ2-1, reads DARVTQTPRHKVTEMGQEVTMRCQPILGHNTVFWYRQTMMQGLELLAYFRNRAPLDDSGMPKDRFSAEMPDATLATLKIQPSEPRDSAVYFCASGFWRSGPRSWNEQFFGPGTRLTVL.

The sample holds many counts of this clonotype. The gene calls are TRBV18 and TRBJ2-3; possibly TRBD2 for D (6 bases). From germline, CDR1 is KGHSH and CDR2 LQKENI. This CDR3 is 15 amino acids long. Deletions cut 6 bases from V and 0 bases from J, with 13 bases between. The CDR3 region is CASSGGLSSTDTQYF. CDR3 DNA: TGTGCCAGCTCCGGGGGACTTTCTAGCACAGATACGCAGTATTTT.

The chain uses TRBV18 and TRBJ2-5; the D gene is possibly TRBD1 (5 bases). V lost 2 bases to trimming and J lost 2 bases, with 21 bases between them. The CDR3 runs 18 residues. CDR1 is KGHSH and CDR2 is LQKENI in the germline V gene. Here the CDR3 reads CASSPSTGRTKKQETQYF. The CDR3 DNA is TGTGCCAGCTCACCATCCACAGGCCGAACAAAGAAACAAGAGACCCAGTACTTC.

This clonotype came up a few times. The rearrangement joins TRBV12-3 or TRBV12-4 to TRBJ1-2, with D hard to call. The CDR3 runs to 14 residues. Trimming stripped 5 bases from V and 8 bases from J, with 18 bases between. In nucleotides, the CDR3 is TGTGCCAGCAGTGAGACCGCCTCAAGGAACGGCTACACCTTC. Its translation: CASSETASRNGYTF.

In its sample, this clonotype was seen many times. This chain uses TRBV30 with TRBJ2-7, with D possibly matching TRBD1 (5 bases). Germline V gene sequence: CDR1 GTSNPN, CDR2 SVGIG (reference sequence). The V gene lost 7 bases and the J gene lost 2 bases, with 9 bases spanning the gap. The CDR3 loop spans 11 amino acids. The CDR3: CALGVAYEQYF. CDR3 sequence (DNA): TGTGCCTTAGGGGTGGCCTACGAGCAGTACTTC.

This clonotype was observed a few times. The chain couples TRBV3-1 to TRBJ1-2; D is perhaps TRBD1 (6 bases). Trimming removed 5 bases from V and 0 bases from J, with 13 bases in between. The CDR3 is made up of 15 amino acids. Germline V lookup: CDR1 LGHDT, CDR2 YNNKEL (reference sequence). CDR3 in amino acids: CASSYKQGTNYGYTF. The CDR3, as DNA: TGTGCCAGCAGCTATAAACAGGGTACTAACTATGGCTACACCTTC.

There are many counts of this clonotype. V and J are TRBV5-1 and TRBJ1-2; 8 bases are a match to TRBD1. The length of the CDR3 is 12 residues. The J segment lost 8 bases and the V segment lost 7 bases, leaving 7 bases of the junction unmatched. Germline CDR1 SGHRS, CDR2 YFSETQ. The DNA of the CDR3 is TGCGCCAGCGGATTACAGGGGGACGGCTACACCTTC. Translated: CASGLQGDGYTF.